The entry that follows covers one T cell receptor (beta chain) sequence. This entry comes from a study of OX40 agonist ivuxolimab in advanced cancers. At cycle 4 day 1, cycle 7 day 1, and baseline, blood was sampled. Method: immunoSEQ multiplex PCR; TCRdb's copy keeps in-frame clones and lacks some. The sample carries 67,000 or so clones, just over 85% recorded once. Specimen: CD4+ or CD8+ T cells sorted from blood, collected in a trial of the OX40 agonist ivuxolimab. The TCR was taken from an adult with an advanced solid tumor such as melanoma, head and neck, liver or kidney cancer.

CDR3 sequence: CASSKSGGVLSQGEQFF. The DNA of the CDR3 is TGTGCCAGCAGCAAAAGTGGTGGCGTACTTAGCCAAGGTGAGCAGTTCTTC. This chain connects TRBV7-2 to TRBJ2-1; D is ambiguous. Germline V gene data show CDR1 as SGHTA and CDR2 as FQGNSA. This CDR3 contains 17 residues. V lost 5 bases, J lost 9 bases, and 26 bases lay in between.